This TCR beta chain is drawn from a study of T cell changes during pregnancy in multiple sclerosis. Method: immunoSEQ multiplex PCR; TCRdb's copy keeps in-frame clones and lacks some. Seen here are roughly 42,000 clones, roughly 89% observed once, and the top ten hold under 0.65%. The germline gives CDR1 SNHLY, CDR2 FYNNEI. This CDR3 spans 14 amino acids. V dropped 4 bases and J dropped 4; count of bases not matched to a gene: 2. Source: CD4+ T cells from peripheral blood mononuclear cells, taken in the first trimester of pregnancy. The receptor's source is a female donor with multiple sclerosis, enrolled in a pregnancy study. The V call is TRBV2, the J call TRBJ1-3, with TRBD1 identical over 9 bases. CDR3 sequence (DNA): TGTGCCAGCAGTGCGGGACAGGGAGGAAACACCATATATTTT. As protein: CASSAGQGGNTIYF.